This T cell receptor (beta chain) came from a study of OX40 agonist ivuxolimab in advanced cancers. About the study: Patients were treated with intravenous ivuxolimab, dosed at 0.01 to 10 mg/kg and infused every 2 weeks. At about 81% male, the cohort had a mean age of approximately 64 years, ranging from about 23 to 79.

Study-wide points: Averaged across samples, CD8+ T cells carried more expanded clones than CD4+ did.

The CDR3 has 13 residues. V was pared by 5 bases and J by 6 bases, with 14 bases between. Germline V gene sequence: CDR1 LNHDA, CDR2 SQIVND (reference sequence). The data were produced by immunoSEQ multiplex PCR, yet TCRdb's version contains in-frame clones alone and is incomplete. This table holds some 48,000 clones, around 87% found once. Of note for this clone: Its antigen is still unknown.

The source of this sequence is an adult with an advanced solid tumor such as melanoma, head and neck, liver or kidney cancer. This specimen consisted of CD4+ or CD8+ T cells sorted from blood, obtained in a trial of the OX40 agonist ivuxolimab. The V gene is TRBV19, the J gene TRBJ2-7; D gene uncertain. The CDR3 coding sequence is TGTGCCAGTAGTGCCGGCCCCCGGGCCGAGCAGTACTTC. This codes for CASSAGPRAEQYF.